Following are 5 T cell receptor beta chains from one sample sequenced in a study of blood T cell repertoires in COVID-19. TCRdb's copy holds only in-frame clones and misses some; the assay was immunoSEQ multiplex PCR. The data hold 200,000 to 300,000 clones, with 80% to 90% observed a single time. Sequencing was performed on peripheral blood. Receptors were obtained from a man aged 60 to 75 with acute or convalescent COVID-19.

The V and J genes are TRBV23-1 and TRBJ1-5; a weak D match, TRBD1 (5 bases). TRBV23-1 falls under the ORF class, with uncertain function. V lost 2 bases to trimming and J lost 3 bases, with 11 bases between them. The CDR3 contains 15 residues. In DNA, the CDR3 is TGCGCCAGCAGTCAAGAGACCAGGGCCAATCAGCCCCAGCATTTT. This encodes CASSQETRANQPQHF.

This clone was found once. The rearrangement joins TRBV5-1 to TRBJ1-1; 7 positions agree with TRBD1. In germline, CDR1 is SGHRS, CDR2 YFSETQ. V lost 2 bases and J lost 10; bases outside the gene matches: 11. The CDR3 contains 14 residues. The CDR3 protein is CASSLGGGDLRAFF. DNA of the CDR3: TGCGCCAGCAGCTTAGGAGGGGGCGATTTGCGAGCTTTCTTT.

This clone was found once. The chain couples TRBV9 to TRBJ1-3; no reliable D call. Germline values: CDR1 SGDLS, CDR2 YYNGEE. The CDR3 spans 13 residues. Trimming stripped 4 bases from V and 0 bases from J, with 5 bases between. The CDR3, as DNA: TGTGCCAGCAGCACGGGCTCTGGAAACACCATATATTTT. Translation: CASSTGSGNTIYF.

This clone was detected once. V usage is TRBV27 and J usage is TRBJ2-1, with D maybe TRBD2 (6 bases). This CDR3 region has 15 residues. V gave up 7 bases and J gave up 4 bases, with 17 bases separating them. Germline V gene data show CDR1 as MNHEY and CDR2 as SMNVEV (reference sequence). The CDR3 sequence is CASMPLATVYNEQFF. In nucleotides, the CDR3 is TGTGCCAGCATGCCCCTAGCGACCGTTTACAATGAGCAGTTCTTC.

V usage is TRBV6-5 and J usage is TRBJ2-5, with D possibly being TRBD1 (5 bases). The CDR3 has 13 amino acids. Trimming removed 11 bases from V and 4 bases from J, with 17 bases in between. Germline V gene sequence: CDR1 MNHEY, CDR2 SVGAGI. The CDR3 spells CAARRDRGETQYF. The CDR3 nucleotides read TGTGCCGCCCGGAGAGACAGAGGAGAGACCCAGTACTTC.